These 20 T cell receptor beta chains came from one sample sequenced in a study of blood T cells in healthy people across ages. Next came a second PCR, run for about 6 to 12 cycles, which used a sample-barcoded 5' primer along with a J-beta primer mix. In TCRdb, the 5' RACE reads were re-called with MiXCR into one record per CDR3 protein. The repertoire holds about 630,000 distinct CDR3 sequences, with 21% as singletons. The sequenced material came from blood. These receptors all stem from a man aged 65 to 79 in good health.

This clonotype was counted a few times. CDR3 protein: CASSFGGGQETQYF. Here the CDR3 DNA reads TGTGCCAGCAGTTTCGGAGGGGGCCAAGAGACCCAGTACTTC. This chain joins TRBV28 and TRBJ2-5; D assignment may be TRBD1 or TRBD2 (6 bases each). Germline values: CDR1 MDHEN, CDR2 SYDVKM. Between the trimmed V and J ends, which lost 3 bases and 1 base, there was a span of 9 bases. The CDR3 sequence is 14 residues long.

Only a few counts were recorded for this clonotype. The chain links TRBV4-3 to TRBJ2-5; D is undetermined. The DNA end lines up better with TRBJ2-7; the J call may be wrong. The CDR3 totals 14 residues. Germline V gene lookup returns CDR1 LGHNA and CDR2 YSLEER. CDR3: CASSQGVVASEQYF. The DNA of the CDR3 is TGCGCCAGCAGCCAAGGGGTCGTGGCGTCCGAGCAGTACTTC.

V gene TRBV7-3 combines with J gene TRBJ2-1; 9 nucleotides line up with TRBD2. This CDR3 contains 15 residues. The V gene's germline CDR1 is SGHTA and CDR2 FQGTGA. The trim removed 2 bases at V and 7 bases at J, leaving 6 bases unmatched. CDR3 bases: TGTGCCAGCAGCTTAGCGGGAGGGCGTATTAATGAGCAGTTCTTC. Its protein is CASSLAGGRINEQFF.

The rearrangement uses TRBV20-1 and TRBJ1-4; D is ambiguous. The CDR3 spans 16 residues. V lost 3 bases and J lost 2, with 16 bases in between. The germline gives CDR1 DFQATT, CDR2 SNEGSKA (reference sequence). CDR3 in amino acids: CSASSVIGRTNEKLFF. The DNA for the CDR3 is TGCAGTGCTAGTAGCGTCATTGGTAGGACTAATGAAAAACTGTTTTTT.

The chain has TRBV6-2 or TRBV6-3 and TRBJ1-2; 12 positions agree with TRBD1. This CDR3 spans 15 amino acids. Trimming cost V 5 bases and J 8 bases; bases outside gene matches: 9. Germline values: CDR1 MNHEY, CDR2 SVGEGT. Here the CDR3 DNA reads TGTGCCAGCAGTCAAATGGGACAGGGGGCTGGAGGCTACACCTTC. It specifies CASSQMGQGAGGYTF.

This clonotype was seen a handful of times. The chain combines TRBV6-6 with TRBJ1-2, with D tentatively TRBD1 (6 bases). V lost 5 bases to trimming and J lost 12 bases, with 19 bases between them. The germline V gene has CDR1 MNHNY and CDR2 SVGAGI (reference sequence). The CDR3 has 13 residues. This CDR3 reads CASSRSGAEGHTF. The DNA for the CDR3 is TGTGCCAGCAGTCGGTCGGGGGCTGAAGGCCACACCTTC.

This clonotype was counted a few times. V is TRBV2 and J is TRBJ2-4, with 8 bases identical to TRBD2. The germline CDR1 and CDR2 sequences are SNHLY and FYNNEI. With 4 bases clipped from V and 5 bases from J, the junction kept 13 bases outside the gene matches. The CDR3 has 17 residues. The CDR3 DNA reads as TGTGCCAGCAGTGGCCCGCTAGCGGGCACTTGGCAAAACATTCAGTACTTC. Translating gives CASSGPLAGTWQNIQYF.

This clonotype was recorded a few times. The chain couples TRBV29-1 to TRBJ2-7; maybe TRBD2 (5 bases). Trimming removed 4 bases at V and 0 bases at J, with 7 bases between. Germline CDR1 SQVTM, CDR2 ANQGSEA. The CDR3 runs 12 residues. Here the CDR3 reads CSVGGHSYEQYF. The CDR3 nucleotides are TGCAGCGTTGGAGGGCACTCCTACGAGCAGTACTTC.

This clonotype was counted at least ten times. The chain is built from TRBV7-9 and TRBJ2-2; D not certain. The germline V gene has CDR1 SEHNR and CDR2 FQNEAQ (reference sequence). V lost 2 bases and J 5 bases, leaving 9 bases between the germline ends. The CDR3 length is 14 residues. The CDR3 DNA reads as TGTGCCAGCAGCTTAATATCCTTAACCGGGGAGCTGTTTTTT. It encodes CASSLISLTGELFF. Together with reference TRBV7-9 and TRBJ2-2, the CDR3 gives the full variable domain: DTGVSQNPRHKITKRGQNVTFRCDPISEHNRLYWYRQTLGQGPEFLTYFQNEAQLEKSRLLSDRFSAERPKGSFSTLEIQRTEQGDSAMYLCASSLISLTGELFFGEGSRLTVL.

This clonotype was counted many times. The genes are TRBV19 and TRBJ2-7; D remains unclear. Germline assignment: CDR1 LNHDA and CDR2 SQIVND (reference sequence). CDR3 length: 14 amino acids. V was cut by 3 bases and J by 4 bases, with 13 bases left in between. CDR3 protein: CASSISAVGYEQYF. DNA for the CDR3: TGTGCCAGTAGTATTTCGGCGGTGGGGTACGAGCAGTACTTC.

The V call is TRBV30, the J call TRBJ2-5, with D perhaps given as TRBD1 or TRBD2 (5 bases each). The DNA matches TRBJ2-1 better at its end, which makes the J call doubtful. The V gene's germline CDR1 is GTSNPN and CDR2 SVGIG (reference sequence). CDR3 size: 15 residues. CDR3 nucleotides: TGTGCCTGGAGTGTAGGAGCGGAAGGGGTAAATGAGCAGTTCTTC. As protein: CAWSVGAEGVNEQFF.

This clonotype has only a few counts. The chain combines TRBV15 with TRBJ2-1, with 8 bases matching TRBD2. With 7 bases clipped from V and 2 bases from J, the junction kept 10 bases outside the gene matches. This CDR3 is built from 16 residues. Looked up from germline, CDR1 is LNHNV and CDR2 is YYDKDF (reference sequence). DNA of the CDR3: TGTGCCACCAAATCACGGGAGGGGAACGCCTACAATGAGCAGTTCTTC. Translation gives CATKSREGNAYNEQFF. The full variable domain, completed using reference TRBV15 and TRBJ2-1, is DAMVIQNPRYQVTQFGKPVTLSCSQTLNHNVMYWYQQKSSQAPKLLFHYYDKDFNNEADTPDNFQSRRPNTSFCFLDIRSPGLGDTAMYLCATKSREGNAYNEQFFGPGTRLTVL.

This clonotype has more than one count but fewer than ten. The CDR3 nucleotides are TGCAGTGCTTCCCTAGGGAATTCGAACACTGAAGCTTTCTTT. The encoded protein is CSASLGNSNTEAFF. The chain uses TRBV20-1 and TRBJ1-1; D remains ambiguous. Trimming took 5 bases from V and 1 from J, leaving 14 bases between them. The CDR3 contains 14 residues. Germline values: CDR1 DFQATT, CDR2 SNEGSKA (reference sequence).

The chain carries TRBV9 and TRBJ2-7; no firm D call. The assigned J gene may be wrong: the sequence end matches TRBJ2-1 better. CDR1 and CDR2 (germline): SGDLS, YYNGEE. This CDR3 has 15 residues. DNA of the CDR3: TGTGCCAGCAGCATAGACGACCGCTCCTACAATGAGCAGTTCTTC. Encoded protein: CASSIDDRSYNEQFF.

A few counts support this clonotype. CDR3 nucleotides: TGTGCCAGCAGTTTACCACAGGGGGCGAATGAGCAGTTCTTC. This encodes CASSLPQGANEQFF. V gene TRBV12-3 or TRBV12-4 combines with J gene TRBJ2-1; TRBD1 matches at 9 bases. The CDR3 length is 14 residues. J gave up 7 bases and V 2 bases, and 3 bases lay outside the gene matches.

The chain combines TRBV6-2 or TRBV6-3 with TRBJ2-5, with 9 bases matching TRBD2. Germline V gives CDR1 MNHEY, CDR2 SVGEGT. CDR3 size: 16 residues. The trim removed 0 bases at V and 2 bases at J, leaving 4 bases unmatched. In DNA form, the CDR3 reads TGTGCCAGCAGTTACTCGGTGACTAGCGGACAAGAGACCCAGTACTTC. It encodes CASSYSVTSGQETQYF.

This chain links TRBV28 with TRBJ2-7, with TRBD2 as a possible D gene (7 bases). V lost 7 bases to trimming and J lost 3 bases, with 13 bases between them. Germline V gene lookup returns CDR1 MDHEN and CDR2 SYDVKM. There are 13 residues in the CDR3. The CDR3 coding sequence is TGTGCCAGCACCGGACAGCGGGGCTACGAGCAGTACTTC. Translating gives CASTGQRGYEQYF.

The gene calls are TRBV14 and TRBJ2-3; D might be TRBD1 or TRBD2, each matching 5 bases. V shed 5 bases and J shed 12 bases, with 12 bases lying between them. This CDR3 is 11 amino acids long. Germline V gives CDR1 SGHDN, CDR2 FVKESK. The CDR3 region has the DNA TGTGCCAGCAGCAAGGGACCCACCCAGTATTTT. The encoded protein is CASSKGPTQYF.

As to this clonotype: The junction does not match germline at one end; this may be a read error. The rearrangement joins TRBV29-1 to TRBJ1-1; TRBD1 might be the D (5 bases). The CDR3 is made up of 15 amino acids. Germline loops: CDR1 SQVTM, CDR2 ANQGSEA. The CDR3 protein is CSAEDLRVGDTEAFF. CDR3 DNA: TGCAGCGCTGAAGATCTCAGGGTGGGGGACACTGAAGCTTTCTTT.

CDR3 DNA: TGCAGTGCTAGGGGACTTATCACAGATACGCAGTATTTT. This gives the protein CSARGLITDTQYF. This sequence joins TRBV20-1 and TRBJ2-3; D is possibly TRBD2 (6 bases). The length of the CDR3 is 13 residues. Trimming shortened V by 3 bases and J by 2 bases, and 9 bases separated the two germline ends. Germline V gene data show CDR1 as DFQATT and CDR2 as SNEGSKA (reference sequence).